The 17 T cell receptor beta chains below were found in one sample sequenced in a study of cytomegalovirus exposure and HLA in healthy donors. This PCR relied on a set of 60 Vbeta primers and 13 Jbeta primers. TCRdb's table, derived via immunoSEQ multiplex PCR, lists solely in-frame clones and lacks some. The data hold roughly 130,000 clones, with under 80% observed a single time. Sequencing was carried out using PBMCs. Receptors originate from a man younger than 35 in good health and CMV-seropositive.

This clone has just a few counts. The chain combines TRBV7-9 with TRBJ2-7, with TRBD2 matching over 7 bases. With 7 bases clipped from V and 4 bases from J, the junction kept 4 bases outside the gene matches. Germline-derived CDR1 and CDR2 are SEHNR and FQNEAQ (reference sequence). This CDR3 is built from 12 residues. As DNA, the CDR3 is TGTGCCAGCACCTCCGGGGGGTACGAGCAGTACTTC. Its protein product is CASTSGGYEQYF.

This clone was counted between two and nine times. The V gene is TRBV7-2, the J gene TRBJ2-5; D unresolved. Trimming left V 1 base short and J 1 base short, with 10 bases between. Per germline, CDR1 SGHTA and CDR2 FQGNSA. The CDR3 is made up of 15 amino acids. CDR3: CASSLGLPSQETQYF. The CDR3 nucleotides read TGTGCCAGCAGCTTAGGGTTACCCAGCCAAGAGACCCAGTACTTC. Supplemented by reference TRBV7-2 and TRBJ2-5, the full variable domain reads GAGVSQSPSNKVTEKGKDVELRCDPISGHTALYWYRQSLGQGLEFLIYFQGNSAPDKSGLPSDRFSAERTGGSVSTLTIQRTQQEDSAVYLCASSLGLPSQETQYFGPGTRLLVL.

This rearrangement joins TRBV11-2 to TRBJ2-7; D gene ambiguous. Germline V gene lookup returns CDR1 SGHAT and CDR2 FQNNGV. The CDR3 is made up of 14 amino acids. V was clipped by 8 bases and J by 3 bases, with 17 bases between them. This chain's CDR3 is CASGSMSRGYEQYF. CDR3 nucleotide sequence: TGTGCCAGCGGCTCGATGTCGAGAGGCTACGAGCAGTACTTC.

This rearrangement joins TRBV21-1 to TRBJ2-7; the table's D call TRBD2 went unverified against the DNA. TRBV21-1 is described as a pseudogene. The CDR3 is 16 amino acids. The chain's CDR3 is CASIRRHGGSTYEQYF. The CDR3 coding sequence is TGTGCCAGCATCAGAAGACACGGAGGGTCAACCTACGAGCAGTACTTC.

The table lists this clone with a count of one. This chain links TRBV30 with TRBJ1-2; 8 bases are a match to TRBD1. This CDR3 has 15 amino acids. The V gene end was trimmed by 0 bases and the J gene end by 7 bases; junction bases not matched to a gene: 10. From germline, CDR1 is GTSNPN and CDR2 SVGIG (reference sequence). The DNA for the CDR3 is TGTGCCTGGAGTGTACTAGTTTGGCAGGGGGCTGGCTACACCTTC. This encodes CAWSVLVWQGAGYTF.

CDR3 in DNA: TGCAGCGTTGATTCGGCAGGGGAAGGGAACACTGAAGCTTTCTTT. Encoded protein: CSVDSAGEGNTEAFF. The chain couples TRBV29-1 to TRBJ1-1; possible D gene TRBD1, 6 bases. Per the germline V gene, CDR1 is SQVTM and CDR2 is ANQGSEA. The CDR3 sequence is 15 residues long. Between the trimmed V and J ends, which lost 3 bases and 1 base, there was a span of 15 bases.

This clone showed up just once. The V call is TRBV19, the J call TRBJ1-5, with 7 bases matching TRBD1. Losses at the gene ends were 2 bases for V and 3 bases for J; bases not matched to a gene: 4. The germline V gene encodes CDR1 LNHDA and CDR2 SQIVND (reference sequence). The CDR3 contains 15 residues. CDR3 protein: CASSIRGQANQPQHF. As DNA, the CDR3 is TGTGCCAGTAGTATAAGAGGACAGGCCAATCAGCCCCAGCATTTT.

The chain links TRBV5-1 to TRBJ2-3, with D uncertain. Deletions cut 3 bases from V and 5 bases from J, with 7 bases between. The CDR3 is made up of 12 amino acids. From germline, CDR1 is SGHRS and CDR2 YFSETQ. CDR3: CASSYGRDTQYF. CDR3 DNA: TGCGCCAGCAGCTATGGCAGAGATACGCAGTATTTT.

The genes are TRBV15 and TRBJ2-7; tentatively, D is TRBD1 (7 bases). Germline lookup yields CDR1 LNHNV and CDR2 YYDKDF (reference sequence). This CDR3 contains 14 residues. V was trimmed by 1 base and J by 7 bases, leaving 14 bases between them. CDR3 bases: TGTGCCACCAGCAGAGCAGAGGGGGCGGGAGAGCAGTACTTC. Its translation: CATSRAEGAGEQYF.

V is TRBV10-3 and J is TRBJ2-7; 10 bases fit TRBD1. CDR1 and CDR2 (germline): ENHRY, SYGVKD. J gave up 4 bases and V 3 bases, and 6 bases lay outside the gene matches. The CDR3 totals 15 residues. CDR3 DNA sequence: TGTGCCATCAGTGATCCGAGACAGGGGGCTTACGAGCAGTACTTC. Translating it yields CAISDPRQGAYEQYF.

The genes are TRBV19 and TRBJ1-1; possible D gene TRBD1, 5 bases. The CDR3 is 16 residues long. CDR1 and CDR2 (germline): LNHDA, SQIVND (reference sequence). Between the trimmed V and J ends, which lost 3 bases and 0 bases, there was a span of 14 bases. CDR3 in amino acids: CASSMGRSHMNTEAFF. The CDR3 DNA reads TGTGCCAGTAGTATGGGGCGATCCCATATGAACACTGAAGCTTTCTTT.

This clone was seen only once. The chain has TRBV4-3 and TRBJ2-3, with D tentatively TRBD2 (6 bases). CDR1 is LGHNA, CDR2 YSLEER, per germline. This CDR3 contains 16 residues. V lost 0 bases to trimming and J lost 2 bases, with 12 bases between them. The DNA of the CDR3 is TGCGCCAGCAGCCAAGATTTCGCGGGACCCACAGATACGCAGTATTTT. It specifies CASSQDFAGPTDTQYF.

This clone was seen more than once but under ten times. The chain employs TRBV2 and TRBJ1-6; no clear D. V lost 3 bases and J 0 bases, leaving 9 bases between the germline ends. The germline gives CDR1 SNHLY, CDR2 FYNNEI. The CDR3 contains 16 residues. The CDR3 sequence is CASSDNLASYNSPLHF. CDR3 nucleotides: TGTGCCAGCAGTGATAACCTGGCCTCCTATAATTCACCCCTCCACTTT.

The sample holds a few counts of this clone. This chain links TRBV5-1 with TRBJ1-1; D is undetermined. CDR1 and CDR2 from the germline V gene are SGHRS and YFSETQ. The CDR3 runs to 20 residues. V gave up 3 bases and J gave up 1 base, with 28 bases separating them. For the CDR3, the DNA is TGCGCCAGCAGCTCTCTTCTAGCCGAAGACATTTTCTTAGGGAACACTGAAGCTTTCTTT. It encodes CASSSLLAEDIFLGNTEAFF.

The chain couples TRBV29-1 to TRBJ2-6; TRBD1 matches at 9 bases. The CDR3 has 17 amino acids. The V segment lost 4 bases and the J segment 0 bases; nucleotides outside the gene matches: 7. Germline loops: CDR1 SQVTM, CDR2 ANQGSEA. The CDR3 region has the DNA TGCAGCGTTGCTAGGGACAGGGTAACCTCTGGGGCCAACGTCCTGACTTTC. It is translated as CSVARDRVTSGANVLTF.

This clone was observed a single time. The genes are TRBV2 and TRBJ1-5; 8 nucleotides agree with TRBD1. There are 15 residues in the CDR3. Germline V gene data show CDR1 as SNHLY and CDR2 as FYNNEI. The junction had 5 bases not matched to a gene; V was cut back by 6 bases and J by 1 base. The CDR3 spells CASRQGQVSNQPQHF. The CDR3 DNA is TGTGCCAGCAGGCAGGGACAGGTCAGCAATCAGCCCCAGCATTTT.

The chain links TRBV4-1 to TRBJ2-5; D gene unclear. Gene TRBJ2-7 matches the end of the DNA better, so the J call may be wrong. The CDR3 covers 15 residues. Germline CDR1 and CDR2: MGHRA and YSYEKL. CDR3 sequence reads: CASSQEAEPIYEQYF. The DNA for the CDR3 is TGCGCCAGCAGCCAAGAGGCGGAGCCGATCTACGAGCAGTACTTC.